This T cell receptor (beta chain) derives from a study of blood T cell repertoires in COVID-19. Some clones are missing from TCRdb's copy, which holds only in-frame ones; the method was immunoSEQ multiplex PCR. The sample includes roughly 400,000 clones, about 90% of them seen just once. Germline CDR1 reads SSHAT; CDR2 reads FNYEAQ (reference sequence). The ends lost 1 base at V and 3 bases at J; junction bases unmatched: 3. The CDR3 runs to 15 residues. Sequencing was done on a sample of peripheral blood. The source is a woman aged 55-75 years with COVID-19, enrolled during active disease. This chain links TRBV7-7 with TRBJ2-3, with TRBD2 matching 8 bases. The CDR3 protein is CASSLGGGNTDTQYF. Written as DNA, the CDR3 is TGTGCCAGCAGCTTAGGCGGGGGGAATACAGATACGCAGTATTTT.